This T cell receptor beta chain was found in a study of cytomegalovirus exposure and HLA in healthy donors. Study-wide findings and caveats: When a later analysis was performed, an Asian-associated ancestry cluster reportedly had fewer N-insertions than the roughly 640-donor mean. The authors enumerated over 150 TCR beta chains as linked to cytomegalovirus.

With 60 Vbeta and 13 Jbeta primers, the PCR was carried out. Produced via immunoSEQ multiplex PCR; TCRdb's table is partial and in-frame only. The sample lists under 200,000 clones; 60% to 85% were seen once. About this clone itself: Its antigen is not known.

The CDR3 consists of 15 residues. Germline assignment: CDR1 SGHAT and CDR2 FQNNGV. Trimming cost V 1 base and J 7 bases, with 14 bases left between them. J is TRBJ1-5 and V is TRBV11-2; D is uncertain. The sequence came from a man aged 25-40 years in good health and CMV-seropositive. Sequencing was carried out using PBMCs. CDR3 protein: CASSLGEGSGQPQHF. For the CDR3, the DNA is TGTGCCAGCAGCTTAGGGGAGGGCAGCGGCCAGCCCCAGCATTTT.